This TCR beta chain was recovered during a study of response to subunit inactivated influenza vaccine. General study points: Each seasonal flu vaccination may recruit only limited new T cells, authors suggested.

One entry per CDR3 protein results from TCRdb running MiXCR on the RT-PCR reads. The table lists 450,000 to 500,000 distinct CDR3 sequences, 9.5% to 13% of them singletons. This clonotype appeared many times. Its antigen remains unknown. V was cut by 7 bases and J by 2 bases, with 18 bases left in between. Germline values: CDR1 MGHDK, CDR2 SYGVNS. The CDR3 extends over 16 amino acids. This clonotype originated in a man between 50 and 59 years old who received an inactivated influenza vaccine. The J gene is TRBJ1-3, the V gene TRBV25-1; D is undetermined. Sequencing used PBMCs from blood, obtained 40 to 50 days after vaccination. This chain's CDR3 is CASTGVFRQTGNTIYF. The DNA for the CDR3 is TGTGCCAGCACTGGGGTTTTCCGCCAGACTGGAAACACCATATATTTT.